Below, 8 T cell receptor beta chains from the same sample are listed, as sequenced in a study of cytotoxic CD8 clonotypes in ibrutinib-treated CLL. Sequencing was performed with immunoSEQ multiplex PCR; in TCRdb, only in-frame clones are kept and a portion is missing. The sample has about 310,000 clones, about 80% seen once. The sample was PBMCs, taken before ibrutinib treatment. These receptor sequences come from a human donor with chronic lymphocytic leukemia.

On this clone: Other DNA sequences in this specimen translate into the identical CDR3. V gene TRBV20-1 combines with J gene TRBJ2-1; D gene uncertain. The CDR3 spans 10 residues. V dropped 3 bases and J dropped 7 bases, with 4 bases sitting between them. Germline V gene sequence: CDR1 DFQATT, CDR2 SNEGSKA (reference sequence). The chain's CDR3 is CSASLNEQFF. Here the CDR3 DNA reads TGCAGTGCTAGTTTGAATGAGCAGTTCTTC.

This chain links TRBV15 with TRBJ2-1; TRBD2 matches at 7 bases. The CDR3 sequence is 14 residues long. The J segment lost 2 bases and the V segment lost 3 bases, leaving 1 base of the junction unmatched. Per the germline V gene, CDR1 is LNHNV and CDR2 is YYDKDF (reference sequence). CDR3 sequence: CATSRGRAYNEQFF. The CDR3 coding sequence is TGTGCCACCAGCAGGGGGAGGGCCTACAATGAGCAGTTCTTC.

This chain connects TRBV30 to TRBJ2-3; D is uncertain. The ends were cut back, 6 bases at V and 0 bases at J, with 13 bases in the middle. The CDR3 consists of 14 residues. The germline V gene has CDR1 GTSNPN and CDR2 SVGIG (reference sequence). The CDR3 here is CACTKVTSTDTQYF. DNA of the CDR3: TGTGCCTGTACCAAAGTGACAAGCACAGATACGCAGTATTTT.

The CDR3 loop is CSVAGTVEAFF. CDR3 in DNA: TGCAGCGTTGCCGGGACTGTTGAGGCTTTCTTT. The gene calls are TRBV29-1 and TRBJ1-1; D might be TRBD1 (5 bases). This CDR3 comprises 11 residues. Trimming took 4 bases from V and 11 from J, leaving 14 bases between them. Germline CDR1 SQVTM, CDR2 ANQGSEA.

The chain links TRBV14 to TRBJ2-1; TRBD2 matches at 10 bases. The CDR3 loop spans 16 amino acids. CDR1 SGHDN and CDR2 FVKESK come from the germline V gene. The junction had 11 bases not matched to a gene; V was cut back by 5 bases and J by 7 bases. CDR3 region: CASSKLGPGLANEQFF. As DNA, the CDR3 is TGTGCCAGCAGCAAACTAGGACCGGGACTAGCGAATGAGCAGTTCTTC.

DNA for the CDR3: TGTGCCAGCACACCCTCCCAGGACAAGGACACTGAAGCTTTCTTT. As protein: CASTPSQDKDTEAFF. The gene calls are TRBV28 and TRBJ1-1; perhaps TRBD1 as D (5 bases). Germline CDR1 MDHEN, CDR2 SYDVKM. CDR3 length: 15 amino acids. Trimming cost V 7 bases and J 3 bases, with 18 bases left between them.

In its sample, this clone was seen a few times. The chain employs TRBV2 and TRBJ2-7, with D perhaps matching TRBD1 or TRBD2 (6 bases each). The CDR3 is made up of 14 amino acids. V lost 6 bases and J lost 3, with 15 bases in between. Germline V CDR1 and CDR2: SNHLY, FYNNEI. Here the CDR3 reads CASSDEGGFYEQYF. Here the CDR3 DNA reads TGTGCCAGCAGCGACGAGGGGGGATTCTACGAGCAGTACTTC.

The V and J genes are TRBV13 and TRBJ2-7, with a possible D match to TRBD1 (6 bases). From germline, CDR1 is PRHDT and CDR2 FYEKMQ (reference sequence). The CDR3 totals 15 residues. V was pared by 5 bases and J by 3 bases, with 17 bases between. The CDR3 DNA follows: TGTGCCAGCAGCGTAACAGGGCATAAAAACTACGAGCAGTACTTC. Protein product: CASSVTGHKNYEQYF.